A selection of T cell receptor beta chains follows, all from one sample in a study of neoadjuvant nivolumab and ipilimumab in lung cancer. Sequencing was performed with immunoSEQ multiplex PCR; in TCRdb, only in-frame clones are kept and a portion is missing. The table has 25,000 to 30,000 clones, roughly 80% seen once. Sample: tumor tissue, taken after neoadjuvant nivolumab, alone or with ipilimumab, at or shortly before surgery. These receptor sequences come from an adult with non-small cell lung cancer. The CDR3 runs from the conserved cysteine through the conserved F or W. The D gene is left open where the match is weak. For some rows the clone size is stated as once, few or many, or as a class when expanded; others skip it.

clone size,D gene,V gene,J gene,CDR3 DNA,CDR3 protein
.,.,TRBV30,TRBJ2-2,TGTGCCTGGAGGGGGTACTACACCGGGGAGCTGTTTTTT,CAWRGYYTGELFF
once,.,TRBV5-4,TRBJ2-7,TGTGCCAGCAGCTTGGCTCTGGGACCCCGAAACTACGAGCAGTACTTC,CASSLALGPRNYEQYF
.,TRBD2,TRBV5-1,TRBJ2-1,TGCGCCAGCAGCCGGACTAGCCGCAATGAGCAGTTCTTC,CASSRTSRNEQFF
.,TRBD1,TRBV5-1,TRBJ2-3,TGCGCCAGCAGCTGGGACAGGACCCTCCCTTACACAGATACGCAGTATTTT,CASSWDRTLPYTDTQYF
.,.,TRBV11-2,TRBJ2-1,TGTGCCAGCAGCTCGGAGGCCGGATATTACAATGAGCAGTTCTTC,CASSSEAGYYNEQFF
.,.,TRBV5-1,TRBJ2-1,TGCGCCAGCAGCTCGCCGGGATCCCACAATGAGCAGTTCTTC,CASSSPGSHNEQFF
.,TRBD2,TRBV4-2,TRBJ2-7,TGTGCCAGCAGCCAGATACTAGCGGGAGGGCCCGGTAACGAGCAGTACTTC,CASSQILAGGPGNEQYF
.,TRBD2,TRBV5-6,TRBJ2-7,TGTGCCAGCAGCTTGCTGACAGCCCGGACTAGGGGCTACGAGCAGTACTTC,CASSLLTARTRGYEQYF
.,TRBD1,TRBV25-1,TRBJ2-7,TGTGCCAGCACGACAGGGCTAAGCTCCTACGAGCAGTACTTC,CASTTGLSSYEQYF
.,TRBD1,TRBV10-3,TRBJ1-5,TGTGCCACAGGGACAGTAAGCAATCAGCCCCAGCATTTT,CATGTVSNQPQHF
.,.,TRBV7-9,TRBJ2-1,TGTGCCAGCACCGACCTCTTGAGCCGGGAGCAGTTCTTC,CASTDLLSREQFF
.,TRBD2,TRBV5-1,TRBJ2-1,TGCGCCAGCAGCTTCCCCAGCGGGAGCCTTAGCCCCAATGAGCAGTTCTTC,CASSFPSGSLSPNEQFF
few,TRBD2,TRBV4-2,TRBJ2-1,TGTGCCAGCAGCCCTAGCGGGAGGGACCCCTACAATGAGCAGTTCTTC,CASSPSGRDPYNEQFF
.,TRBD1,TRBV11-2,TRBJ1-5,TGTGCCAGCAGCTTATCATCAGGGGGCCCCACAGGGCGTCAGCCCCAGCATTTT,CASSLSSGGPTGRQPQHF
.,.,TRBV6-5,TRBJ1-1,TGTGCCAGCTCTGGACAGAGACATGAGGCTTTCTTT,CASSGQRHEAFF
.,.,TRBV6-4,TRBJ2-3,TGTGCCAGCAGTGACTCGACACGGGGCGCAGCTACGCAGTATTTT,CASSDSTRGAATQYF
.,TRBD1,TRBV18,TRBJ1-5,TGTGCCAGCTCAGGGGACAGTGGGCAGCCCCAGCATTTT,CASSGDSGQPQHF
.,TRBD1,TRBV6-5,TRBJ1-2,TGTGCCAGCAGTTATTCGGGACAGGGGAACTATGGCTACACCTTC,CASSYSGQGNYGYTF
.,.,TRBV30,TRBJ1-1,TGTGCCTGGGCCCGGGGACCCATGAACACTGAAGCTTTCTTT,CAWARGPMNTEAFF
.,.,TRBV2,TRBJ2-7,TGTGCCAGCAGTGGCACGGACATAGCCTACGAGCAGTACTTC,CASSGTDIAYEQYF
.,.,TRBV4-2,TRBJ1-1,TGTGCCAGCACCTTGAACACTGAAGCTTTCTTT,CASTLNTEAFF
.,.,TRBV30,TRBJ2-7,TGTGCCTGGAGTGTAATCGGGGAGCAGTACTTC,CAWSVIGEQYF
.,TRBD2,TRBV5-1,TRBJ2-7,TGCGCCAGCAGCGAGAGCGGGAGTTCCTACGAGCAGTACTTC,CASSESGSSYEQYF
.,TRBD1,TRBV18,TRBJ1-2,TGTGCCAGCTCACCACCGGCACAGGGGGATGATGGCTACACCTTC,CASSPPAQGDDGYTF
.,TRBD2,TRBV5-1,TRBJ2-7,TGCGCCAGCAGCGATAGCGGGAGGGCCTTCGAGCAGTACTTC,CASSDSGRAFEQYF
.,TRBD1,TRBV7-3,TRBJ1-1,TGTGCCAGCAGCGCCAACAGGGGGACTGACACTGAAGCTTTCTTT,CASSANRGTDTEAFF
.,.,TRBV4-2,TRBJ1-5,TGTGCCAGCAGCCAAGTCGGGGGGCAAATCAATCAGCCCCAGCATTTT,CASSQVGGQINQPQHF
.,TRBD2,TRBV7-6,TRBJ2-1,TGTGCCAGCAGTTCGGGACTAGGAGGCGTCGGGCAGTTCTTC,CASSSGLGGVGQFF
.,.,TRBV5-1,TRBJ2-7,TGCGCCAGCAGCTTGGCGGGACGACCCTACGAGCAGTACTTC,CASSLAGRPYEQYF
.,.,TRBV7-9,TRBJ2-7,TGTGCCAGCTCCGAGTTGTCCTACGAGCAGTACTTC,CASSELSYEQYF
.,.,TRBV6-6,TRBJ2-7,TGTGCCAGCAGCCGACCAGGGCTCTCCTACGAGCAGTACTTC,CASSRPGLSYEQYF
few,.,TRBV6-4,TRBJ2-7,TGTGCCAGCAGTGGGGGACGGCCCCGGGTCGGAGAGCAGTACTTC,CASSGGRPRVGEQYF
few,.,TRBV27,TRBJ2-5,TGTGCCAGCAGACTCTCGCTAGGGGAGACCCAGTACTTC,CASRLSLGETQYF
.,.,TRBV5-1,TRBJ1-5,TGCGCCAGCAGCTTAGGAGAGGGGAGCAATCAGCCCCAGCATTTT,CASSLGEGSNQPQHF
.,.,TRBV7-9,TRBJ2-7,TGTGCCAGCTCGAGAGGACAGCGCTACGAGCAGTACTTC,CASSRGQRYEQYF
few,TRBD2,TRBV7-8,TRBJ2-1,TGTGCCAGCAGCTTACCCCCGAGAGGGACTAGCGGAAACAATGAGCAGTTCTTC,CASSLPPRGTSGNNEQFF
.,.,TRBV18,TRBJ1-1,TGTGCCAGCTCACCTCCGGTGAACACTGAAGCTTTCTTT,CASSPPVNTEAFF
.,.,TRBV5-1,TRBJ2-3,TGCGCCAGCAGCTCCTTGTCAGGCGGAGTGACAGATACGCAGTATTTT,CASSSLSGGVTDTQYF
few,TRBD2,TRBV7-2,TRBJ2-3,TGTGCCAGCAGCCCCTGGGACTACACAGATACGCAGTATTTT,CASSPWDYTDTQYF
.,.,TRBV27,TRBJ1-1,TGTGCCAGCAGTTTATCTCGACAGATAAACACTGAAGCTTTCTTT,CASSLSRQINTEAFF
.,.,TRBV18,TRBJ1-4,TGTGCCAGCTCACCGCGGGACACACTCCGGAATGAAAAACTGTTTTTT,CASSPRDTLRNEKLFF
.,.,TRBV5-1,TRBJ2-2,TGCGCCAGCAGCTTGAGCACCGGGGAGCTGTTTTTT,CASSLSTGELFF
.,TRBD1,TRBV4-2,TRBJ2-7,TGTGCCAGCAGCCAAGATAAGGACAGGTTGAGCTCCTACGAGCAGTACTTC,CASSQDKDRLSSYEQYF
once,.,TRBV5-1,TRBJ2-7,TGCGCCAGCAGCCTGGAGACAGGGACTGCCTACGAGCAGTACTTC,CASSLETGTAYEQYF
few,.,TRBV2,TRBJ1-4,TGTGCCAGCAGTGTCCCGAATGAAAAACTGTTTTTT,CASSVPNEKLFF
few,.,TRBV5-1,TRBJ2-3,TGCGCCAGCAGCTTGGCGGGGCGGGAAACAGATACGCAGTATTTT,CASSLAGRETDTQYF
.,.,TRBV5-6,TRBJ2-1,TGTGCCAGCAGCCGGGGGGACACAAAGCGCAATGAGCAGTTCTTC,CASSRGDTKRNEQFF
.,TRBD1,TRBV5-1,TRBJ1-4,TGCGCCAGCAGCTTCAGCCCGGACAGGGAAAAACTGTTTTTT,CASSFSPDREKLFF
.,TRBD2,TRBV18,TRBJ2-7,TGTGCCAGCTCGGAGCGGGAGGGCCAATACGAGCAGTACTTC,CASSEREGQYEQYF
.,.,TRBV18,TRBJ2-2,TGTGCCAGCTCACCACCCCAGGGCCCCGCGAACACCGGGGAGCTGTTTTTT,CASSPPQGPANTGELFF
.,TRBD2,TRBV7-6,TRBJ2-4,TGTGCCAGCAGCTTATATTCCGGGACTAGCGGGTCCTCTTCCATTCAGTACTTC,CASSLYSGTSGSSSIQYF
.,TRBD2,TRBV6-5,TRBJ2-7,TGTGCCAGCTGGGGACTAGCGGCTACCTACGAGCAGTACTTC,CASWGLAATYEQYF
.,TRBD2,TRBV5-1,TRBJ2-1,TGCGCCAGCATCCAAACTAGCGGAGGGGGCAATGAGCAGTTCTTC,CASIQTSGGGNEQFF